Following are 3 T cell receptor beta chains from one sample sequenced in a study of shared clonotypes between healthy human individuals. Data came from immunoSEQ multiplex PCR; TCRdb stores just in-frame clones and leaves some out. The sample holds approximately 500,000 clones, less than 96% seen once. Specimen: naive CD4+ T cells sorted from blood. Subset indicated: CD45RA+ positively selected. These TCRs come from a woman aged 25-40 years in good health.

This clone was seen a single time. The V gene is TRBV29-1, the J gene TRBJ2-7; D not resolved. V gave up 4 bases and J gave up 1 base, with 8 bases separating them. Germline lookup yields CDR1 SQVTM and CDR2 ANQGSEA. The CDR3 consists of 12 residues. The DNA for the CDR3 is TGCAGCGTTGTTGGCGGATCCTACGAGCAGTACTTC. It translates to CSVVGGSYEQYF.

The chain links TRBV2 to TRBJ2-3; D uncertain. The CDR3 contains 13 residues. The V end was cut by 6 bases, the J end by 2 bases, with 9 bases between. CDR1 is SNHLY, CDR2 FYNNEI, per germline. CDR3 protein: CASRVGITDTQYF. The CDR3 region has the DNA TGTGCCAGCAGGGTGGGAATCACAGATACGCAGTATTTT.

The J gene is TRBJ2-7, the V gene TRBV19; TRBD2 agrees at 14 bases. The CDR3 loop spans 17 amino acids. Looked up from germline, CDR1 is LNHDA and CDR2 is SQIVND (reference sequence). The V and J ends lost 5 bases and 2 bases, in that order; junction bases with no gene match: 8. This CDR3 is CASSAGTSGSAPYEQYF. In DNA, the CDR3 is TGTGCCAGTAGTGCCGGGACTAGCGGGAGTGCCCCCTACGAGCAGTACTTC.